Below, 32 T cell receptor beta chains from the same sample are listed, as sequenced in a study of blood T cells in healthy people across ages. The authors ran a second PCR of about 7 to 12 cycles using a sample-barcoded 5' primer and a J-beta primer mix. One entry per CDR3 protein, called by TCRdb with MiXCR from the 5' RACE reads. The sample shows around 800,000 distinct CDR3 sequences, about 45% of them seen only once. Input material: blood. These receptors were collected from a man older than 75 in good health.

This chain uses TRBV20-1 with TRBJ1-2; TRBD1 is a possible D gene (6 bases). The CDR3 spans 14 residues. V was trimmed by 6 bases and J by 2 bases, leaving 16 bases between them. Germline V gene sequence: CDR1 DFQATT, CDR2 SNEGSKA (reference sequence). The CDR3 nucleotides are TGCAGTGCCGCGGGGGGCACAGTGAACTATGGCTACACCTTC. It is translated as CSAAGGTVNYGYTF.

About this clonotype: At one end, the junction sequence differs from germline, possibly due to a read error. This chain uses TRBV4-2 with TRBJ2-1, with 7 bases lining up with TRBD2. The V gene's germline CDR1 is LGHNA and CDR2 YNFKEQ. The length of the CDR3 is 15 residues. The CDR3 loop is CPSSQAGREPNEQFF. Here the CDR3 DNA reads TGTCCCAGCAGCCAAGCGGGGCGGGAGCCCAATGAGCAGTTCTTC.

CDR3 nucleotide sequence: TGTGCCAGCAGCAAAGGAGGAAACGCCGGCTACACCTTC. Protein product: CASSKGGNAGYTF. The V and J genes are TRBV3-1 and TRBJ1-2; D unclear. V was clipped by 5 bases and J by 8 bases, with 15 bases between them. The CDR3 has 13 residues. CDR1 and CDR2 from the germline V gene are LGHDT and YNNKEL (reference sequence). The full variable domain, completed using reference TRBV3-1 and TRBJ1-2, is DTAVSQTPKYLVTQMGNDKSIKCEQNLGHDTMYWYKQDSKKFLKIMFSYNNKELIINETVPNRFSPKSPDKAHLNLHINSLELGDSAVYFCASSKGGNAGYTFGSGTRLTVV.

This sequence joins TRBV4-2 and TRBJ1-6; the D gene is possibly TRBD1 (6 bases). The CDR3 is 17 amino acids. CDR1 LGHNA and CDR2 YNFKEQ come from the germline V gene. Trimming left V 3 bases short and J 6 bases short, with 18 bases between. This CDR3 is CASSQVATGDVNSPLHF. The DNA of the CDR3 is TGTGCCAGCAGCCAGGTAGCGACAGGCGACGTTAATTCACCCCTCCACTTT.

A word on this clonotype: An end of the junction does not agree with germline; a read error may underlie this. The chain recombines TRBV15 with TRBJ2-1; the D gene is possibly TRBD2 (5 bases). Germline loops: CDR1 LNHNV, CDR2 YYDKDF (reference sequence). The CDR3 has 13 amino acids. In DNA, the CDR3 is TGTGCCACCCGAGAGGGCCCAAACAATGAGCGGTTCTTC. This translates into CATREGPNNERFF.

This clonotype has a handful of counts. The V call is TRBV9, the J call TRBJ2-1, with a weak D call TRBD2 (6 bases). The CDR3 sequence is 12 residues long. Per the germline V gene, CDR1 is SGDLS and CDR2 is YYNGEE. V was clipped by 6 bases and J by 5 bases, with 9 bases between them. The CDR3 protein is CASTGDDNEQFF. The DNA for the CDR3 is TGTGCCAGCACGGGAGACGACAATGAGCAGTTCTTC.

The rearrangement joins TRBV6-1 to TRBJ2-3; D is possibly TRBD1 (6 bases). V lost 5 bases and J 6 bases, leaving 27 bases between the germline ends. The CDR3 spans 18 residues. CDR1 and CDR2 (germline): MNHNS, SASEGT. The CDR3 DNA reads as TGTGCCAGCAGTAAACCAGGACAGATCGTCCTTAATGGGGATACGCAGTATTTT. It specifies CASSKPGQIVLNGDTQYF.

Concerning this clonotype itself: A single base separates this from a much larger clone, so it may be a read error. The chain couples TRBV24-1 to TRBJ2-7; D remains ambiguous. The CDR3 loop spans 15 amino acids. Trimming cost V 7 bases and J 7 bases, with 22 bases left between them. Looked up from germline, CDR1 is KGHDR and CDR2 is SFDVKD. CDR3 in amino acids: CATSQSRGGVGEQYF. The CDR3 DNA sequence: TGTGCCACCAGCCAGTCTAGAGGTGGTGTAGGTGAGCAGTACTTC.

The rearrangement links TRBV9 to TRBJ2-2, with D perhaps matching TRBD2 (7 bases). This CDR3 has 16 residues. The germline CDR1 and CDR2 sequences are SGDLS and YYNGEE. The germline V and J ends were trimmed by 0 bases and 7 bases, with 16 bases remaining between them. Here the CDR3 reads CASSVGRGGGDGELFF. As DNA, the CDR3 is TGTGCCAGCAGCGTAGGGAGGGGGGGAGGCGACGGGGAGCTGTTTTTT.

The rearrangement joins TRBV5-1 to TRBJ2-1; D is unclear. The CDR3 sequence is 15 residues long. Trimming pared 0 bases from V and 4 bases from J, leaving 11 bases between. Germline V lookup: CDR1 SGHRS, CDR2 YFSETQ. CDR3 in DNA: TGCGCCAGCAGCTTGGCGGCGGACGGTTACAATGAGCAGTTCTTC. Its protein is CASSLAADGYNEQFF.

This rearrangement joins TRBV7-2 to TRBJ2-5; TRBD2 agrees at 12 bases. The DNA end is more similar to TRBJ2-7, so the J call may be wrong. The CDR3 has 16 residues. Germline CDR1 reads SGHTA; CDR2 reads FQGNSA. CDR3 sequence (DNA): TGTGCCAGCAGCTCCGCTAGCGGGAGGGGATGGGGCGAGCAGTACTTC. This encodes CASSSASGRGWGEQYF.

The CDR3 DNA reads as TGTGCCAGCAGCGTTGGGAACCAGGGTGGGGAGACCCAGTACTTC. Its translation is CASSVGNQGGETQYF. The chain employs TRBV7-2 and TRBJ2-7, with D perhaps matching TRBD1 (5 bases). The end of the DNA aligns better with TRBJ2-5, so the J call may be wrong. This CDR3 contains 15 residues. Germline V gives CDR1 SGHTA, CDR2 FQGNSA.

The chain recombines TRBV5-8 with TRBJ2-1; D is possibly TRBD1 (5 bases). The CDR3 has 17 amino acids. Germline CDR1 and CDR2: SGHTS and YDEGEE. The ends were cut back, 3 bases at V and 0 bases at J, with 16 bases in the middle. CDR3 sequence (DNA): TGTGCCAGCAGCTCATTAGACAGATGGAGCTCCTACAATGAGCAGTTCTTC. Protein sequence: CASSSLDRWSSYNEQFF.

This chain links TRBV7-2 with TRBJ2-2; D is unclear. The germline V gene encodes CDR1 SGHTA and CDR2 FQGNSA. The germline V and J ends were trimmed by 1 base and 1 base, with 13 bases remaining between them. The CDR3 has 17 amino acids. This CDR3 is CASSLGPVGVNTGELFF. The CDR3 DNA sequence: TGTGCCAGCAGCTTAGGGCCGGTCGGTGTGAACACCGGGGAGCTGTTTTTT.

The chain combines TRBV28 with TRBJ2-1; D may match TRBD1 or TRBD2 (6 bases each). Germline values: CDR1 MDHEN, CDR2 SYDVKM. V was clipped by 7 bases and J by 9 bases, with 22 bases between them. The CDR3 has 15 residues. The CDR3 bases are TGTGCCAGCACTATTGGGGGACTGAAGGGGGTTGAGCAGTTCTTC. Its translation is CASTIGGLKGVEQFF.

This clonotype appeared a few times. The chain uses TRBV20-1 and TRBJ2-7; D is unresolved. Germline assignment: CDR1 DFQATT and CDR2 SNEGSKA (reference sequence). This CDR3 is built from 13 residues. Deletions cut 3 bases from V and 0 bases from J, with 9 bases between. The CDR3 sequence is CSASGESSYEQYF. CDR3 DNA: TGCAGTGCTAGCGGCGAGAGCTCCTACGAGCAGTACTTC.

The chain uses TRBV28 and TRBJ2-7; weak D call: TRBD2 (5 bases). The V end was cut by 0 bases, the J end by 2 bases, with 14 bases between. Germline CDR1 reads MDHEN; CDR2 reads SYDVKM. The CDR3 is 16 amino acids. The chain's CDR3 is CASSLWASSRPYEQYF. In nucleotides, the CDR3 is TGTGCCAGCAGTTTATGGGCTAGCTCAAGGCCCTACGAGCAGTACTTC.

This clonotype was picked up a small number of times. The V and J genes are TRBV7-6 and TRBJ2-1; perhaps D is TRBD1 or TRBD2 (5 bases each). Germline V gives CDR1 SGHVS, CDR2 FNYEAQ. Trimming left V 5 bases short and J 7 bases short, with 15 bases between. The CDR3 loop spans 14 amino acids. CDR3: CASSAAGRGNEQFF. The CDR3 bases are TGTGCCAGCAGCGCAGCAGGGAGAGGGAATGAGCAGTTCTTC.

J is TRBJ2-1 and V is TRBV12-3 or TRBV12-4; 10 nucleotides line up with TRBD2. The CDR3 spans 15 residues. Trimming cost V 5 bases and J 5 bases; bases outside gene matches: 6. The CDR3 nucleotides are TGTGCCAGCAGTCGCACTAGCGGGGTGAACAATGAGCAGTTCTTC. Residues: CASSRTSGVNNEQFF.

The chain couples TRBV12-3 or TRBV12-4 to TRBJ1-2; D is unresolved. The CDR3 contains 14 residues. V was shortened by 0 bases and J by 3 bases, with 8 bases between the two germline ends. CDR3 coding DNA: TGTGCCAGCAGTTTAGCCAGAATCTACTATGGCTACACCTTC. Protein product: CASSLARIYYGYTF.

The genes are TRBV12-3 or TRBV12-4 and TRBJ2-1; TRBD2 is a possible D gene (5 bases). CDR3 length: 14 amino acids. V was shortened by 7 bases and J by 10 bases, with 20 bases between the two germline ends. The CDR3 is CASIWSGSSDEQFF. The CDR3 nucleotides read TGTGCCAGCATTTGGAGCGGAAGTTCCGACGAGCAGTTCTTC.

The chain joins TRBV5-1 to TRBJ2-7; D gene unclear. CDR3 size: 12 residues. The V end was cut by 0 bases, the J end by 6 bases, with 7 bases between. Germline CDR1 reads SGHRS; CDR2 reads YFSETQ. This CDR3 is CASSLAGCEQYF. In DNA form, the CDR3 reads TGCGCCAGCAGCTTGGCCGGGTGCGAGCAGTACTTC. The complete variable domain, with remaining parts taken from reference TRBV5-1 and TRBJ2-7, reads KAGVTQTPRYLIKTRGQQVTLSCSPISGHRSVSWYQQTPGQGLQFLFEYFSETQRNKGNFPGRFSGRQFSNSRSEMNVSTLELGDSALYLCASSLAGCEQYFGPGTRLTVT.

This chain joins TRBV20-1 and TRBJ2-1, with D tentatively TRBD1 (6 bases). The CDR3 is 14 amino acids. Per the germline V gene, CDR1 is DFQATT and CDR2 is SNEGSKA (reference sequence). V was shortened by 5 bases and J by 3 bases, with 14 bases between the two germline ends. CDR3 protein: CSAEQGRGYNEQFF. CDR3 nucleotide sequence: TGCAGTGCTGAACAGGGTCGGGGCTACAATGAGCAGTTCTTC.

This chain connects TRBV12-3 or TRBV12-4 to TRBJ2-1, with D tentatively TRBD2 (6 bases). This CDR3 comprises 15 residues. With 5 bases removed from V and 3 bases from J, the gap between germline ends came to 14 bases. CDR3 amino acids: CASSRQGGGYNEQFF. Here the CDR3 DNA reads TGTGCCAGCAGTCGCCAGGGAGGAGGCTACAATGAGCAGTTCTTC.

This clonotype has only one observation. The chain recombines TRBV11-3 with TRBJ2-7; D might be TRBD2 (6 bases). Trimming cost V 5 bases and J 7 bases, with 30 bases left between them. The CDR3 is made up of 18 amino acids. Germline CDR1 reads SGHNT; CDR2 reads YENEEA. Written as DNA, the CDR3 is TGTGCCAGCAGCACTTCGCACTCAGGACGAGCGGGTTACAATGAGCAGTACTTC. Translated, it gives CASSTSHSGRAGYNEQYF.

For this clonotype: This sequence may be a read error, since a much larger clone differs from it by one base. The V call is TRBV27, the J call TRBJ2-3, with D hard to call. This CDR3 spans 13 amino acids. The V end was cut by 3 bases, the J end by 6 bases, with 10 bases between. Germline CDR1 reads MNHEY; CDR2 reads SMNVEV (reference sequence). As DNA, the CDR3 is TGTGCCAGCAGTTTCACTACCTCCGATACGCAGTATTTT. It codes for CASSFTTSDTQYF.

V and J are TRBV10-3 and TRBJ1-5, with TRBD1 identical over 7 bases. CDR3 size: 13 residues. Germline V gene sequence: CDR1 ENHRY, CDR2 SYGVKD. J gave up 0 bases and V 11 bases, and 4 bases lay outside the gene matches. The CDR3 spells CAAQGDSNQPQHF. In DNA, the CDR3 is TGTGCCGCCCAGGGGGATAGCAATCAGCCCCAGCATTTT.

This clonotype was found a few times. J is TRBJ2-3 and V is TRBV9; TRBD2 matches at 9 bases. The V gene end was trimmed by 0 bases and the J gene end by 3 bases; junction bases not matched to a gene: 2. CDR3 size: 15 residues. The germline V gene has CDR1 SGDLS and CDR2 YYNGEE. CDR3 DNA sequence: TGTGCCAGCAGCGTAGCAGCGGGAGGTACAGATACGCAGTATTTT. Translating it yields CASSVAAGGTDTQYF.

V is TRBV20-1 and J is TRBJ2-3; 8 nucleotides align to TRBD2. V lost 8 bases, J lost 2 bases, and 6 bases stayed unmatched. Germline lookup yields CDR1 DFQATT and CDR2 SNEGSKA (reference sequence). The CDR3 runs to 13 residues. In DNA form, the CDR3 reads TGCAGTACGACTAGCGTACTCACAGATACGCAGTATTTT. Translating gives CSTTSVLTDTQYF.

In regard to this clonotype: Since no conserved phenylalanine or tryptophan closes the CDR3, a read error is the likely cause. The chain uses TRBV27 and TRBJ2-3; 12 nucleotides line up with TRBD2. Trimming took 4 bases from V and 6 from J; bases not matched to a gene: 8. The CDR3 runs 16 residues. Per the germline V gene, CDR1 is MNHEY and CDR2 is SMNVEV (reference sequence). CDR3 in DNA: TGTGCCAGCAGTTCTCGGACTAGCGGGAACCGCGATACGCAGTATGTT. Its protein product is CASSSRTSGNRDTQYV.

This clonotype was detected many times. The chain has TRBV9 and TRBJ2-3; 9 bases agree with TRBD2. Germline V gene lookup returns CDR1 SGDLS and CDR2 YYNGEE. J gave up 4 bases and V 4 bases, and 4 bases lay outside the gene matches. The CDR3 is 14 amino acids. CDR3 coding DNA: TGTGCCAGCAGCCTTAGCGGGAGCGCAGATACGCAGTATTTT. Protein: CASSLSGSADTQYF. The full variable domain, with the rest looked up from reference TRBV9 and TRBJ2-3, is DSGVTQTPKHLITATGQRVTLRCSPRSGDLSVYWYQQSLDQGLQFLIQYYNGEERAKGNILERFSAQQFPDLHSELNLSSLELGDSALYFCASSLSGSADTQYFGPGTRLTVL.

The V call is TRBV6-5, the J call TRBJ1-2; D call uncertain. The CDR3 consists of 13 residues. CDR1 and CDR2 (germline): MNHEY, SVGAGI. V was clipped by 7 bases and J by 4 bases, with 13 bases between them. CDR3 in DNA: TGTGCCAGCACCCCCGGGCCTATCTATGGCTACACCTTC. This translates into CASTPGPIYGYTF.